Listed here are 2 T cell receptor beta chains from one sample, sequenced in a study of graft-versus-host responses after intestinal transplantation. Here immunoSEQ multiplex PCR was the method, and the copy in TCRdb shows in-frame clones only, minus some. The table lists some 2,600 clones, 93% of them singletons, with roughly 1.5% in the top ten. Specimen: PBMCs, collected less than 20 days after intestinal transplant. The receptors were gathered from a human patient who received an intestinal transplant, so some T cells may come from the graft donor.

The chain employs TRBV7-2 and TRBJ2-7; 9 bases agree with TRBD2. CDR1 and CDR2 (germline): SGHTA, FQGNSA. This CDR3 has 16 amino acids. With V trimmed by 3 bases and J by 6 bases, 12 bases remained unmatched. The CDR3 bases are TGTGCCAGCAGCTTTCTCAACCTTAGCGGGAGTCGCGAGCAGTACTTC. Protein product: CASSFLNLSGSREQYF.

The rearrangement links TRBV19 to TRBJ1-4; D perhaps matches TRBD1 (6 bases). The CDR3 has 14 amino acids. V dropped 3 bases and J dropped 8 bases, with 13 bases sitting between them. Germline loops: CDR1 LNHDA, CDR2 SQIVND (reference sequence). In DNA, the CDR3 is TGTGCCAGTAGTATGGGGGCAGGGAACGAAAAACTGTTTTTT. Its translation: CASSMGAGNEKLFF. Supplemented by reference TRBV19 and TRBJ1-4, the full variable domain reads DGGITQSPKYLFRKEGQNVTLSCEQNLNHDAMYWYRQDPGQGLRLIYYSQIVNDFQKGDIAEGYSVSREKKESFPLTVTSAQKNPTAFYLCASSMGAGNEKLFFGSGTQLSVL.